Presented here are 12 T cell receptor beta chains from one specimen sequenced in a study of a mutant IDH1 vaccine in newly diagnosed glioma. The assay was immunoSEQ multiplex PCR, and TCRdb's table has in-frame clones only and misses some. The data contain about 68,000 clones, roughly 84% of them singletons. Specified time point: week 35, safety follow-up. Doses of 300 ug of mutant IDH1 20-mer peptide were given with topical imiquimod. Their specific antigens are unknown. The sequencing used PBMCs, collected from a glioma patient whose treatment included an IDH1 peptide vaccine. These receptors originate from a man between 18 and 35 years old with glioma.

The rearrangement uses TRBV14 and TRBJ1-1, with TRBD1 matching 7 bases. The length of the CDR3 is 15 residues. The V gene end was trimmed by 0 bases and the J gene end by 7 bases; junction bases not matched to a gene: 8. CDR1 and CDR2 from the germline V gene are SGHDN and FVKESK. Written as DNA, the CDR3 is TGTGCCAGCAGCCAAGACGTGAAGGGGGCGGGTGAAGCTTTCTTT. The encoded protein is CASSQDVKGAGEAFF. The variable domain in full, completed from reference TRBV14 and TRBJ1-1, reads EAGVTQFPSHSVIEKGQTVTLRCDPISGHDNLYWYRRVMGKEIKFLLHFVKESKQDESGMPNNRFLAERTGGTYSTLKVQPAELEDSGVYFCASSQDVKGAGEAFFGQGTRLTVV.

This chain joins TRBV6-1 and TRBJ1-3; D not resolved. V gave up 7 bases and J gave up 0 bases, with 7 bases separating them. CDR3 length equals 13 residues. Germline V gives CDR1 MNHNS, CDR2 SASEGT. CDR3 amino acids: CASNPSSGNTIYF. In DNA form, the CDR3 reads TGTGCCAGCAATCCGAGCTCTGGAAACACCATATATTTT.

The rearrangement uses TRBV7-2 and TRBJ1-2; TRBD1 matches 12 bases. CDR1 is SGHTA, CDR2 FQGNSA, per germline. With 5 bases clipped from V and 7 bases from J, the junction kept 8 bases outside the gene matches. The CDR3 runs 15 residues. In DNA form, the CDR3 reads TGTGCCAGCAGCAAGTGGGGACAGGGGGCGCTTGGCTACACCTTC. Translating it yields CASSKWGQGALGYTF.

V gene TRBV15 combines with J gene TRBJ2-3; D not resolved. The CDR3 consists of 11 residues. V was clipped by 3 bases and J by 4 bases, with 2 bases between them. Germline V gene lookup returns CDR1 LNHNV and CDR2 YYDKDF (reference sequence). The CDR3 sequence is CATSSSDTQYF. For the CDR3, the DNA is TGTGCCACCAGCAGCTCAGATACGCAGTATTTT.

This sequence joins TRBV4-1 and TRBJ2-2, with D possibly TRBD2 on 5 matching bases. Per the germline V gene, CDR1 is MGHRA and CDR2 is YSYEKL. This CDR3 spans 18 amino acids. Between the trimmed V and J ends, which lost 5 bases and 2 bases, there was a span of 21 bases. CDR3 nucleotides: TGCGCCAGCAGCACCCCGCGGGCCCCCAAATTAAACACCGGGGAGCTGTTTTTT. Encoded protein: CASSTPRAPKLNTGELFF.

The chain links TRBV5-8 to TRBJ1-4; TRBD1 agrees at 9 bases. Germline V gene data show CDR1 as SGHTS and CDR2 as YDEGEE. V shed 4 bases and J 8 bases; nucleotides not matched to a gene: 9. This CDR3 region has 15 residues. The CDR3 nucleotides are TGTGCCAGCAGCCATCCACAGGGGGCGGAAGAAAAACTGTTTTTT. Translation: CASSHPQGAEEKLFF.

The chain carries TRBV7-3 and TRBJ2-2; D possibly corresponds to TRBD2 (5 bases). Germline CDR1 is SGHTA and CDR2 is FQGTGA. Deletions cut 5 bases from V and 5 bases from J, with 12 bases between. The CDR3 totals 14 residues. For the CDR3, the DNA is TGTGCCAGCAGCCCGGTATCGGGGACCGGGGAGCTGTTTTTT. It is translated as CASSPVSGTGELFF.

The V gene is TRBV6-1, the J gene TRBJ1-1, with TRBD1 as a possible D gene (5 bases). The CDR3 covers 15 residues. V was pared by 2 bases and J by 4 bases, with 14 bases between. Germline values: CDR1 MNHNS, CDR2 SASEGT. This CDR3 is CASSESTAVGTEAFF. CDR3 nucleotides: TGTGCCAGCAGTGAATCGACAGCGGTGGGCACTGAAGCTTTCTTT.

The rearrangement joins TRBV6-5 to TRBJ1-2; D possibly corresponds to TRBD1 (5 bases). V lost 5 bases, J lost 4 bases, and 11 bases lay in between. The germline V gene has CDR1 MNHEY and CDR2 SVGAGI. The CDR3 contains 13 residues. The CDR3 region has the DNA TGTGCCAGCAGTCCGACAGCCCGCTATGGCTACACCTTC. This sequence encodes CASSPTARYGYTF.

The genes are TRBV4-3 and TRBJ1-2, with 8 positions matching TRBD1. Unmatched junction bases numbered 8, after V lost 0 bases and J lost 8 bases. CDR3 length equals 15 residues. Germline-derived CDR1 and CDR2 are LGHNA and YSLEER. The CDR3 region has the DNA TGCGCCAGCAGCCAAGATTTGGGGACAGGTGGAGGCTACACCTTC. Translation: CASSQDLGTGGGYTF.

The chain employs TRBV4-2 and TRBJ2-3; 9 bases map to TRBD2. Germline V CDR1 and CDR2: LGHNA, YNFKEQ. The CDR3 spans 17 residues. J was trimmed by 1 base and V by 4 bases; bases with no gene match: 9. CDR3 nucleotide sequence: TGTGCCAGCAGCCTGTGGGGGGCTAGCGGGGGCACAGATACGCAGTATTTT. Protein: CASSLWGASGGTDTQYF.

V gene TRBV5-5 combines with J gene TRBJ2-3; 7 bases are a match to TRBD2. V lost 4 bases and J lost 2; bases outside the gene matches: 13. Germline loops: CDR1 SGHKS, CDR2 YYEKEE (reference sequence). This CDR3 is 17 amino acids long. CDR3 in amino acids: CASSQRHTGGSTDTQYF. DNA for the CDR3: TGTGCCAGCAGCCAACGACACACGGGGGGATCCACAGATACGCAGTATTTT.